This T cell receptor (beta chain) stems from a study of blood T cell repertoires in COVID-19. Whole-study context: In each case, the material was cDNA or gDNA derived from T cells, B-cell-depleted T cells, or PBMCs.

Individuals drawn from 20 to 25 US areas were roughly 18 to 95 years old. The protocol was immunoSEQ multiplex PCR, while the TCRdb copy is restricted to in-frame clones and leaves out a portion. This table has 250,000 to 300,000 clones, around four fifths appearing once. Per germline, CDR1 SGHDT and CDR2 YYEEEE. V dropped 0 bases and J dropped 5 bases, with 8 bases sitting between them. The CDR3 contains 13 residues. The sequence was collected from a man aged 25-40 years with acute COVID-19. The chain carries TRBV5-6 and TRBJ1-2, with D unresolved. The sample consisted of PBMCs or T cells enriched from blood (not recorded which). The CDR3 DNA sequence: TGTGCCAGCAGCTTGGAAGGACTGTATGGCTACACCTTC. Translated, it gives CASSLEGLYGYTF.